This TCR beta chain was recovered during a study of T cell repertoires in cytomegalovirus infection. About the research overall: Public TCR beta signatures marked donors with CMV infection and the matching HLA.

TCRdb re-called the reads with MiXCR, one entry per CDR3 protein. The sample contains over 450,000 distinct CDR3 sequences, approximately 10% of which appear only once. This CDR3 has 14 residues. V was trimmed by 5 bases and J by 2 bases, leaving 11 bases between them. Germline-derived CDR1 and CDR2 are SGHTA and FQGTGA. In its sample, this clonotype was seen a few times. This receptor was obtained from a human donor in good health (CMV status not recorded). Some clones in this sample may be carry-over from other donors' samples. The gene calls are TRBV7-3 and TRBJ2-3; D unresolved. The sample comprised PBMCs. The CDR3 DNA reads TGTGCCAGCAGCGACGGGCTGATCACAGATACGCAGTATTTT. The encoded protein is CASSDGLITDTQYF.